This is a list of T cell receptor beta chains from one sample in a study of blood T cell repertoires in COVID-19. The repertoire was sequenced with immunoSEQ multiplex PCR; TCRdb's copy has only in-frame clones and lacks some. Among approximately 400,000 clones, roughly nine tenths were seen once, and the ten largest hold over 0.7%. Specimen: PBMCs or T cells enriched from blood (not recorded which). Receptors originate from a woman between 35 and 50 years old who had been exposed to COVID-19. The CDR3 runs from the conserved cysteine through the conserved F or W. A D gene is named only where the DNA matches it firmly. Where a row states a size, it is once, few, many or the class of an expanded clone; other rows omit it.

D gene	V gene	J gene	clone size	CDR3 protein	CDR3 DNA
TRBD1	TRBV7-2	TRBJ2-4	-	CASSLHPALGTEDF	TGTGCCAGCAGCTTACATCCCGCCCTAGGGACAGAAGACTTC
TRBD1	TRBV4-3	TRBJ2-1	-	CASSLTGTGVNEQFF	TGCGCCAGCAGCCTGACGGGGACAGGGGTCAATGAGCAGTTCTTC
TRBD1	TRBV6-5	TRBJ1-4	-	CASSYRQGPEKLFF	TGTGCCAGCAGCTACCGACAGGGGCCAGAAAAACTGTTTTTT
-	TRBV14	TRBJ1-2	-	CASSQDLQAFYGYTF	TGTGCCAGCAGCCAAGATCTGCAGGCCTTCTATGGCTACACCTTC
-	TRBV7-2	TRBJ1-4	-	CASSPGLGREKLFF	TGTGCCAGCTCCCCAGGGCTCGGTCGGGAAAAACTGTTTTTT
TRBD2	TRBV3-1/TRBV3-2	TRBJ2-7	-	CASSQDIAGGHTVFYEQYF	TGTGCCAGCAGCCAAGACATAGCGGGGGGGCACACAGTTTTCTACGAGCAGTACTTC
-	TRBV5-1	TRBJ2-1	once	CASSWRTATNEQFF	TGCGCCAGCAGCTGGCGGACTGCAACCAATGAGCAGTTCTTC
TRBD1	TRBV7-9	TRBJ2-7	-	CASSARGRGQYF	TGTGCCAGCAGCGCCAGGGGGCGCGGGCAGTACTTC
-	TRBV6-7	TRBJ1-1	-	CATKYRDMNTEAFF	TGTGCCACCAAATACAGGGATATGAACACTGAAGCTTTCTTT
TRBD2	TRBV18	TRBJ2-3	-	CASSPLPGLVPDTQYF	TGTGCCAGCTCACCGCTACCGGGACTAGTCCCAGATACGCAGTATTTT
TRBD1	TRBV6-5	TRBJ2-7	-	CANGDRGASYEQYF	TGTGCCAACGGGGACAGGGGGGCCTCCTACGAGCAGTACTTC
TRBD2	TRBV11-2	TRBJ2-3	few	CASSRRATSGGKDTQYF	TGTGCCAGCAGCCGGAGGGCGACTAGCGGGGGGAAAGATACGCAGTATTTT
TRBD1	TRBV19	TRBJ2-5	-	CAAGSGTEETQYF	TGTGCCGCCGGGTCCGGGACAGAAGAGACCCAGTACTTC
-	TRBV15	TRBJ1-2	-	CATSGTPHNYGYTF	TGTGCCACCAGTGGGACACCACATAACTATGGCTACACCTTC
-	TRBV4-1	TRBJ2-1	-	CASSPGGFYYNEQFF	TGCGCCAGCAGCCCGGGTGGATTTTACTACAATGAGCAGTTCTTC
-	TRBV6-6	TRBJ1-3	-	CASRRESSGNTIYF	TGTGCCAGCAGGCGCGAGAGCTCTGGAAACACCATATATTTT
-	TRBV27	TRBJ2-7	-	CASSLQGVNEQYF	TGTGCCAGCAGTCTCCAGGGTGTGAACGAGCAGTACTTC
-	TRBV2	TRBJ1-4	-	CASSVLGLHNEKLFF	TGTGCCAGCAGTGTGCTAGGACTGCATAATGAAAAACTGTTTTTT
-	TRBV19	TRBJ2-5	-	CASSIQGGAETQYF	TGTGCCAGTAGTATACAGGGGGGAGCAGAGACCCAGTACTTC
-	TRBV14	TRBJ1-5	-	CASSQDLGGPQHF	TGTGCCAGCAGCCAAGATCTAGGGGGGCCCCAGCATTTT
-	TRBV5-6	TRBJ1-5	-	CASSSGQLHNQPQHF	TGTGCCAGCAGCTCTGGACAGTTGCACAATCAGCCCCAGCATTTT
-	TRBV30	TRBJ2-7	-	CAWNRGLQAYEQYF	TGTGCCTGGAATCGAGGCCTACAGGCCTACGAGCAGTACTTC
-	TRBV18	TRBJ1-5	-	CASSPAGEPQHF	TGTGCCAGCTCACCTGCAGGGGAGCCCCAGCATTTT
TRBD2	TRBV18	TRBJ2-1	-	CASSPLAGEGFF	TGTGCCAGCTCACCTCTAGCGGGAGAGGGGTTCTTC
-	TRBV25-1	TRBJ1-2	-	CASSQTVVGNYGYTF	TGTGCCAGCAGCCAGACAGTGGTAGGAAACTATGGCTACACCTTC
-	TRBV21-1	TRBJ2-7	-	CASSKEHKGRYEQYF	TGTGCCAGCAGCAAAGAGCACAAGGGGCGCTACGAGCAGTACTTC
-	TRBV28	TRBJ1-1	-	CASSLAGRGNTEAFF	TGTGCCAGCAGTTTAGCGGGACGGGGTAACACTGAAGCTTTCTTT
-	TRBV30	TRBJ1-2	few	CAWKGQFNYGYTF	TGTGCCTGGAAAGGACAGTTTAACTATGGCTACACCTTC
TRBD2	TRBV5-5	TRBJ2-5	-	CASSTGLAGVETQYF	TGTGCCAGCAGCACCGGGCTAGCGGGAGTAGAGACCCAGTACTTC
TRBD1	TRBV7-3	TRBJ1-1	-	CASSPGQLEAFF	TGTGCCAGCAGCCCGGGACAGCTCGAAGCTTTCTTT
-	TRBV7-9	TRBJ1-2	-	CASSSQGGNYGYTF	TGTGCCAGCAGCTCTCAGGGAGGTAACTATGGCTACACCTTC
-	TRBV5-5	TRBJ1-1	-	CASRLGQLNTEAFF	TGTGCCAGCAGATTAGGACAATTGAACACTGAAGCTTTCTTT